The clone carrying this T cell receptor (beta chain) occurred once. This sample stems from a study of blood T cell repertoires in COVID-19. On the study more broadly: Specimens from acute and convalescent COVID-19 originated in the United States, Italy and Spain. T cells, B-cell-depleted T cells, or PBMCs supplied cDNA or gDNA.

Methods used by the authors: Reference gene primer amplification in the assay estimated nucleated cell counts. The method was immunoSEQ multiplex PCR; TCRdb's version includes in-frame clones alone and lacks a portion of them. V and J calls and clone size come straight from that table; D and trimming were deduced from the DNA. Found here are fewer than 200,000 clones, around 87% of them singletons; the top ten hold roughly 0.85%. This CDR3 is built from 13 residues. Germline V gene data show CDR1 as MGHRA and CDR2 as YSYEKL. Trimming took 5 bases from V and 2 from J; bases not matched to a gene: 3. The gene calls are TRBV4-1 and TRBJ2-7; 7 bases align to TRBD1. The receptor's source is a woman aged 18-35 years who had recovered from COVID-19. The specimen was peripheral blood. Here the CDR3 DNA reads TGCGCCAGCAGCTACGACAGGGCCTACGAGCAGTACTTC. Its protein is CASSYDRAYEQYF.